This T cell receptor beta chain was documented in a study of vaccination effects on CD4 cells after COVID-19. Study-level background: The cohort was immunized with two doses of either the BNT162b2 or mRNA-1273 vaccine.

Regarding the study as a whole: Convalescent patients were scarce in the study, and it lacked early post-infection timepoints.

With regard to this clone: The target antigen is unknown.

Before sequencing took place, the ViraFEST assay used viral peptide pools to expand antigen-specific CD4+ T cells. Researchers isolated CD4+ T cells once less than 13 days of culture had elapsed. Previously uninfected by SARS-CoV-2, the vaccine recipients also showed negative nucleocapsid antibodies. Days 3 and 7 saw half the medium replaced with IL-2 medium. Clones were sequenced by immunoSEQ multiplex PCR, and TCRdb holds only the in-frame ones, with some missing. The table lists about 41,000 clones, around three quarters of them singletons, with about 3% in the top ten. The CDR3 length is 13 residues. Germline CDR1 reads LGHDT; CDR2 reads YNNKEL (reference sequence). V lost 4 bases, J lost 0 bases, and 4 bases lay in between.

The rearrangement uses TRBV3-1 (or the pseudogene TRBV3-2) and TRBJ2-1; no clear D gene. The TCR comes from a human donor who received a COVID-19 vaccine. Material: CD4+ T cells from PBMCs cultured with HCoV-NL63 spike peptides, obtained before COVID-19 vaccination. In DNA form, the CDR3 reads TGTGCCAGCAGCCGCCCCTCCTACAATGAGCAGTTCTTC. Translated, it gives CASSRPSYNEQFF.